This section outlines one T cell receptor (beta chain) sequence together with its context. The antigen is unknown. Germline V CDR1 and CDR2: SGHAT, FQDESV (reference sequence). The V segment lost 0 bases and the J segment 4 bases; nucleotides outside the gene matches: 3. The CDR3 extends over 14 amino acids. The sample comes from a study of cytomegalovirus exposure and HLA in healthy donors. The overall study: Among the 398 genotyped donors, around 85% were placed in the Caucasian-associated ancestry cluster. Study-wide points: From TCR beta sequences, most subjects' HLA-A and HLA-B alleles were reportedly predicted accurately. The study listed roughly 160 cytomegalovirus-associated TCR beta chains.

PCR involved 60 Vbeta and 13 Jbeta primers. Assay: immunoSEQ multiplex PCR; the TCRdb copy retains only in-frame clones and omits some. This sample has fewer than 110,000 clones, with 60% to 80% found just once. The sequencing sample was made of PBMCs. This receptor was taken from a man between 50 and 59 years old in good health and CMV-seropositive. The chain couples TRBV11-1 to TRBJ2-7; TRBD1 agrees at 7 bases. CDR3: CASSLAGTAYEQYF. The CDR3 DNA reads TGTGCCAGCAGCTTAGCCGGGACAGCTTACGAGCAGTACTTC.